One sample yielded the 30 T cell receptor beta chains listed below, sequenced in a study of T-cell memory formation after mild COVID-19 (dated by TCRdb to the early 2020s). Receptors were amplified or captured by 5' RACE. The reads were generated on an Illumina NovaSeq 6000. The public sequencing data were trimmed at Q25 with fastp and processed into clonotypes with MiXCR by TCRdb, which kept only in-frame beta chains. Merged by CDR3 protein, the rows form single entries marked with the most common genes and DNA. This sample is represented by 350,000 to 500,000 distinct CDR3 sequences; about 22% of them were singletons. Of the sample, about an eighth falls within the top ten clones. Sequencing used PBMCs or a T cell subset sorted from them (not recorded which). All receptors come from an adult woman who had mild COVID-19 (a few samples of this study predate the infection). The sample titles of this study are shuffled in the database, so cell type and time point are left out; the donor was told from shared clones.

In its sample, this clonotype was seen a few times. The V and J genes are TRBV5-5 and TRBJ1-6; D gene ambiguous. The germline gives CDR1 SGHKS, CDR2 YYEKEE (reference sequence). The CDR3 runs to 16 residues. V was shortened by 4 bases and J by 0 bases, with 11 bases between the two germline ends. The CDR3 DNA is TGTGCCAGCAGCCACAACCCAGACTCCTATAATTCACCCCTCCACTTT. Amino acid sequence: CASSHNPDSYNSPLHF.

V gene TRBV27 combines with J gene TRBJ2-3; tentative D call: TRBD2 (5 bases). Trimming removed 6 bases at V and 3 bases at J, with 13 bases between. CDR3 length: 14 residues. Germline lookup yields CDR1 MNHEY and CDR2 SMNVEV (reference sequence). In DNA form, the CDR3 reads TGTGCCAGCAGCCTGGAGACGGGGACAGATACGCAGTATTTT. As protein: CASSLETGTDTQYF.

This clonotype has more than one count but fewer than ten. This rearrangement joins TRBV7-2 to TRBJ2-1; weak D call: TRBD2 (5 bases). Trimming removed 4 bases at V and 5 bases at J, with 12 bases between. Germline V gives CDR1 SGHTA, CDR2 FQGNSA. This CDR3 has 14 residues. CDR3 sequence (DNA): TGTGCCAGCAGCTCACCGGGATCCAACAATGAGCAGTTCTTC. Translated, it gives CASSSPGSNNEQFF.

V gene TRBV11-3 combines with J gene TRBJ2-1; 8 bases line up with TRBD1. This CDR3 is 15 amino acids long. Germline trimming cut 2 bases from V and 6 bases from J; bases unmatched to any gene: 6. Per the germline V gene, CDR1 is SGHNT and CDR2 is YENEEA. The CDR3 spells CASSLRGQEVNEQFF. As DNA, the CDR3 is TGTGCCAGCAGCTTAAGGGGACAGGAGGTCAATGAGCAGTTCTTC.

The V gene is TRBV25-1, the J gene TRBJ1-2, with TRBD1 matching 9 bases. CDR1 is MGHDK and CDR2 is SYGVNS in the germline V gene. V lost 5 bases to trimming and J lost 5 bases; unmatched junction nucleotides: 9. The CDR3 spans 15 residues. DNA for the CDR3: TGTGCCAGCAGTCGTCCGGGACAGGGTCTTTATGGCTACACCTTC. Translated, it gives CASSRPGQGLYGYTF.

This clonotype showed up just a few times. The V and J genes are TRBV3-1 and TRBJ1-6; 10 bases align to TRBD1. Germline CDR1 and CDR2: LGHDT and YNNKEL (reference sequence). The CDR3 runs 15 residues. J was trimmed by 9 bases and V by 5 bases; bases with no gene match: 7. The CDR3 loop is CASSWTGGEGSPLHF. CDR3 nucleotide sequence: TGTGCCAGCAGCTGGACAGGGGGTGAGGGTTCACCCCTCCACTTT.

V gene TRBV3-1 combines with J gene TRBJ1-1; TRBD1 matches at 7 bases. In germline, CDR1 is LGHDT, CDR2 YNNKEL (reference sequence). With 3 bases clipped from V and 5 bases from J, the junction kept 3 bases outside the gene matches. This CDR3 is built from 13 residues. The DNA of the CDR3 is TGTGCCAGCAGCCAGGCAGGGGGTACTGAAGCTTTCTTT. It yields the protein CASSQAGGTEAFF.

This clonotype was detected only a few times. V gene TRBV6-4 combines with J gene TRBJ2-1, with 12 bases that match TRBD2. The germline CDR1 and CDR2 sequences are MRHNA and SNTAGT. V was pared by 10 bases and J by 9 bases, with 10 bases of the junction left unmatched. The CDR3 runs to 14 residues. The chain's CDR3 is CATRLAGELGEQFF. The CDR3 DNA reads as TGTGCCACCCGACTAGCGGGAGAGCTAGGTGAGCAGTTCTTC.

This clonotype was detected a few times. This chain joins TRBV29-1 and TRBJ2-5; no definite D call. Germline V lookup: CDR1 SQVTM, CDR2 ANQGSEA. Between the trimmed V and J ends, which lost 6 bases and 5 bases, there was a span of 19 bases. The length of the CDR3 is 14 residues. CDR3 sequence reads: CSVGKVLPRETQYF. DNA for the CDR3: TGCAGCGTCGGTAAGGTCTTGCCAAGGGAGACCCAGTACTTC.

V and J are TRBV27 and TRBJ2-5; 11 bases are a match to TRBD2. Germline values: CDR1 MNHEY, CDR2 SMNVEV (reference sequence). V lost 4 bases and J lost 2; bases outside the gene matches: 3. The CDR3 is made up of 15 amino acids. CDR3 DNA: TGTGCCAGCAGTTACGGACTAGCGGGTCAAGAGACCCAGTACTTC. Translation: CASSYGLAGQETQYF.

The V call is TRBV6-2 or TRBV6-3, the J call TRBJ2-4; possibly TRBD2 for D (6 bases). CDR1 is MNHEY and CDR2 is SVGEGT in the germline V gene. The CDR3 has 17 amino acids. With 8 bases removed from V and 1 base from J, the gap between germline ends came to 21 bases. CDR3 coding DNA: TGTGCCAGCGGCAGGGAGGCGCCCATGGGGGCCAAAAACATTCAGTACTTC. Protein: CASGREAPMGAKNIQYF.

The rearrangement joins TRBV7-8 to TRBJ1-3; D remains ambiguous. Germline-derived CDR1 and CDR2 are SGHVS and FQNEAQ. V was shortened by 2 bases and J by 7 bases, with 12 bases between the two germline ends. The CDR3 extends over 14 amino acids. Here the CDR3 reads CASSLIGLYNTIYF. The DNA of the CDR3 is TGTGCCAGCAGCTTAATAGGGCTTTACAACACCATATATTTT.

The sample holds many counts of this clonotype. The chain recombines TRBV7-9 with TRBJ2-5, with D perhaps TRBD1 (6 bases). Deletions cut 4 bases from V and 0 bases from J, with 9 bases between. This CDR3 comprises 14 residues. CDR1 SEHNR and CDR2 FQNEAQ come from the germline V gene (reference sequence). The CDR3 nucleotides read TGTGCCAGCAGCTCCAGGGGCAACCAAGAGACCCAGTACTTC. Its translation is CASSSRGNQETQYF.

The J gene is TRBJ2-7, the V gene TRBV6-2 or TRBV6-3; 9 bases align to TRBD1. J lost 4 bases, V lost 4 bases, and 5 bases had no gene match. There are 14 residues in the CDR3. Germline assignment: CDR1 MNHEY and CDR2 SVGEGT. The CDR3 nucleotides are TGTGCCAGCAGTTGGGCCGGGACAGGGTACGAGCAGTACTTC. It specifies CASSWAGTGYEQYF.

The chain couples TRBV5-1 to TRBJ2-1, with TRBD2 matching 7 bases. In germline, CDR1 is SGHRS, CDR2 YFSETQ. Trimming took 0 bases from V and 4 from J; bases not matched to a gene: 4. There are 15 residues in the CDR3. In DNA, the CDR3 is TGCGCCAGCAGCTTGGGCCCTAGCGGATACAATGAGCAGTTCTTC. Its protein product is CASSLGPSGYNEQFF.

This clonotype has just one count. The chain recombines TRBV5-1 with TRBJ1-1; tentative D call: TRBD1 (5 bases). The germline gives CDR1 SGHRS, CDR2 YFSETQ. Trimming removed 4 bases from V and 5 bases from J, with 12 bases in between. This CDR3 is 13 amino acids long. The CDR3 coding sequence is TGCGCCAGCAGCCATGGACGGGGGACTGAAGCTTTCTTT. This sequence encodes CASSHGRGTEAFF.

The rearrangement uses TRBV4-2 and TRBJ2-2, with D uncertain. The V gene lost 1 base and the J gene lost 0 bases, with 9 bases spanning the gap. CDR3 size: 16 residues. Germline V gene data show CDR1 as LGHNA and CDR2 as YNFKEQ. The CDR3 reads CASSQALIANTGELFF. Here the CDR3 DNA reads TGTGCCAGCAGCCAAGCGCTGATCGCGAACACCGGGGAGCTGTTTTTT.

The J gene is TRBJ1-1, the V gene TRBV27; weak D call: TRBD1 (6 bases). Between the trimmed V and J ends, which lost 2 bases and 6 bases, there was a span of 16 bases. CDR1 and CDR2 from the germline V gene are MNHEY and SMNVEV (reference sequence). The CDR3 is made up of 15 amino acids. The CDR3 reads CASSLRTDLPAEAFF. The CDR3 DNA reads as TGTGCCAGCAGTTTAAGGACAGATCTTCCAGCTGAAGCTTTCTTT.

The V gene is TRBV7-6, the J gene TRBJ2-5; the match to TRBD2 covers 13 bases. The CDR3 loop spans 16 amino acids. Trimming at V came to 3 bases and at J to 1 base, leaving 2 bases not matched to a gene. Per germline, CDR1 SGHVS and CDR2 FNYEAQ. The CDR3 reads CASSLTSGGIQETQYF. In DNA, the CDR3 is TGTGCCAGCAGCTTGACTAGCGGGGGGATCCAAGAGACCCAGTACTTC.

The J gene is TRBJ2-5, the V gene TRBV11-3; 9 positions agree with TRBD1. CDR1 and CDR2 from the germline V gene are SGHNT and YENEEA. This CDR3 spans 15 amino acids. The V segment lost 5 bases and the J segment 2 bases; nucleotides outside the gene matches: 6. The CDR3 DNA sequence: TGTGCCAGCAGCCCGACAGGGGGAATACAAGAGACCCAGTACTTC. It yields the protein CASSPTGGIQETQYF.

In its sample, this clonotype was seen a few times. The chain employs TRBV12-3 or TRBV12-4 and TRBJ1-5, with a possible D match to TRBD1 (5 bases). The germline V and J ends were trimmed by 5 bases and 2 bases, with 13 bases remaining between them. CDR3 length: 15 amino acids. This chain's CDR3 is CASSPRDGRNQPQHF. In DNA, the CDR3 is TGTGCCAGCAGTCCTAGGGACGGTCGCAATCAGCCCCAGCATTTT.

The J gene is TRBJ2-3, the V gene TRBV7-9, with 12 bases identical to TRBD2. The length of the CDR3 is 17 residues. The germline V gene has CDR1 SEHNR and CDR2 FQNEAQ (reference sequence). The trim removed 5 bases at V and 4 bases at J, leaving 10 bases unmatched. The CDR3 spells CASSPGLAGWRADTQYF. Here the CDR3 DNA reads TGTGCCAGCAGCCCCGGACTAGCGGGATGGCGAGCAGATACGCAGTATTTT.

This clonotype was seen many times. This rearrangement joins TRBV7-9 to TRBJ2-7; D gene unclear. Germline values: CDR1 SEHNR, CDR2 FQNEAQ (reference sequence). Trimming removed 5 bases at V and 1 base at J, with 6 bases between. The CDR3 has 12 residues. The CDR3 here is CASSVESYEQYF. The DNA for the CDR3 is TGTGCCAGCAGCGTGGAATCCTACGAGCAGTACTTC.

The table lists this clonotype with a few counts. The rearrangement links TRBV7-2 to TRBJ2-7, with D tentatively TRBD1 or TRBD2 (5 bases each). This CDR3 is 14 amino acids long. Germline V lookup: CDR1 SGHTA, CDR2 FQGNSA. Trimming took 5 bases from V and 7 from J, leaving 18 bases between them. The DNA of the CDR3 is TGTGCCAGCAGCCCCAGGTCCGGGGCGAGGGAGCAGTACTTC. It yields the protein CASSPRSGAREQYF.

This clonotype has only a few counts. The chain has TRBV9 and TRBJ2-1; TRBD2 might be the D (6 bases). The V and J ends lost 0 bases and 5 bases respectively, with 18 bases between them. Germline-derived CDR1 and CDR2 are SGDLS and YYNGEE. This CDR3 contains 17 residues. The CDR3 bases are TGTGCCAGCAGCGTAGCTATCGGCGGGGCGGTAGACAATGAGCAGTTCTTC. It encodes CASSVAIGGAVDNEQFF.

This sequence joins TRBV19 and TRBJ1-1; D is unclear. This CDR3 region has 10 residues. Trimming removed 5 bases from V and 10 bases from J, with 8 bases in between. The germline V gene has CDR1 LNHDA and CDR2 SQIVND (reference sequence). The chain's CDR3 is CASSGSGAFF. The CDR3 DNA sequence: TGTGCCAGTAGTGGGTCTGGAGCTTTCTTT.

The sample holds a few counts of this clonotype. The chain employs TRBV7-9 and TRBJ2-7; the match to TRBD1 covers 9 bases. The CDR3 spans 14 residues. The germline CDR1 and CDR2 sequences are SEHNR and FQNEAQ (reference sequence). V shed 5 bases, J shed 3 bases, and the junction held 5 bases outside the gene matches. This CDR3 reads CASSVWTGDYEQYF. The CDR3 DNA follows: TGTGCCAGCAGCGTGTGGACAGGGGACTACGAGCAGTACTTC.

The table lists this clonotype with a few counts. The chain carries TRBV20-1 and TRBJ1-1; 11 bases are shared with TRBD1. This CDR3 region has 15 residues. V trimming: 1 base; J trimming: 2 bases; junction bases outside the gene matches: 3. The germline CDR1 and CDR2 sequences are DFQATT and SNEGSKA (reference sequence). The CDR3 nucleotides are TGCAGTGCTAGAGGCTGGACAGGGGGCAACACTGAAGCTTTCTTT. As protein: CSARGWTGGNTEAFF.

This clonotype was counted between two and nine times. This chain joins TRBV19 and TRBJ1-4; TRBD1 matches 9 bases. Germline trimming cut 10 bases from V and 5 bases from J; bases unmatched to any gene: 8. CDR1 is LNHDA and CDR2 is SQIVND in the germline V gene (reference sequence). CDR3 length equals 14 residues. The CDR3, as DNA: TGTGCCACCCTCGGACAGGGGCACAATGAAAAACTGTTTTTT. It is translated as CATLGQGHNEKLFF.

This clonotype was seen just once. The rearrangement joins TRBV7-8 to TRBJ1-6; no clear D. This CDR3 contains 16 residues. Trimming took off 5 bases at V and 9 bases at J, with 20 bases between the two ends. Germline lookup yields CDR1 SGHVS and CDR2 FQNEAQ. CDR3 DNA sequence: TGTGCCAGCAGCACACCGCGTGGAGTAAGGAGTTCACCCCTCCACTTT. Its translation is CASSTPRGVRSSPLHF.